This record covers a single TCR beta chain. This clone was observed a handful of times. It has no known antigen specificity. Base-call qualities are not available, and no considerably larger clone is one nucleotide away. CDR1 and CDR2 are read off the germline V gene (reference sequence) as LGHDT and YNNKEL. From its cysteine to its phenylalanine, the CDR3 spans 14 amino acids. The DNA shown is the 42-base CDR3, in frame from base 1. V loses 0 bases, J loses 4 bases, and the germline ends lie 7 bases apart. The data originate from a study of blood T cell repertoires in COVID-19 (dated by TCRdb to about 2020). In the study overall: Samples covering the acute and convalescent phases of COVID-19 were provided by collaborators in the United States, Italy and Spain. The prospective study material was composed of cDNA or gDNA derived from T cells, B-cell-depleted T cells, or PBMCs. The dataset comprised deeply sampled blood TCRbeta repertoires from subjects exposed to, actively infected with, or recovered from COVID-19. The repertoires were made available in a free public database intended to serve as a resource for research on the immune response to SARS-CoV-2. The samples were drawn from the first 160 participants of the ongoing ImmuneRACE study and from about 1,200 subjects provided by 6 global collaborators. A de-identified subject ID, COVID-19 status, age in years and sex were almost always included in the sample metadata. Where available, HLA class I and class II types were obtained from metadata supplied by the sample provider rather than from assay-based typing. The full study reports these points: Clinical and demographic metadata were provided uncurated, with the amount varying by source and participant.

One collaborating source in Seattle enrolled patients while the patients were actively infected and followed the patients over time throughout the course of disease. Collaborating institutions collected whole blood in K2EDTA tubes following their own protocols. For TCRbeta analysis, collaborators shipped samples as frozen whole blood, isolated PBMCs, or DNA extracted from either of those sample types. The immunoSEQ Assay, a bias-controlled multiplex PCR, was used to amplify TCRbeta CDR3 regions from genomic DNA. On the study's bioinformatics: The number of nucleated cells in each sample was estimated from the amplification of reference gene primers within the assay. To quantify the absolute abundance of each unique TCRbeta CDR3 rearrangement, sequence reads were collapsed and filtered. Productive Simpson clonality was computed per sample as the square root of Simpson's diversity index over productive rearrangements. In its TCRdb copy, this immuneACCESS table keeps in-frame sequences only and misses some clones. Where compared with another copy, unresolved V genes explain less than half of these, and the others have no known cause. The DNA gave D and trimming, while V, J and clone size come from that table. This sample lists some 120,000 clones; more than 85% were detected once. Of the sample, 2.1% is held by the ten largest clones.

The sequence derives from a man aged 45-65 years with COVID-19, enrolled during active disease. The sample consisted of peripheral blood. The V gene is TRBV3-1 (or the pseudogene TRBV3-2) and the J gene is TRBJ1-5, and possibly TRBD1, on 6 matching bases. This receptor carries the CDR3 CASSQDTGNQPQHF. The base sequence is TGTGCCAGCAGCCAAGATACAGGGAATCAGCCCCAGCATTTT.